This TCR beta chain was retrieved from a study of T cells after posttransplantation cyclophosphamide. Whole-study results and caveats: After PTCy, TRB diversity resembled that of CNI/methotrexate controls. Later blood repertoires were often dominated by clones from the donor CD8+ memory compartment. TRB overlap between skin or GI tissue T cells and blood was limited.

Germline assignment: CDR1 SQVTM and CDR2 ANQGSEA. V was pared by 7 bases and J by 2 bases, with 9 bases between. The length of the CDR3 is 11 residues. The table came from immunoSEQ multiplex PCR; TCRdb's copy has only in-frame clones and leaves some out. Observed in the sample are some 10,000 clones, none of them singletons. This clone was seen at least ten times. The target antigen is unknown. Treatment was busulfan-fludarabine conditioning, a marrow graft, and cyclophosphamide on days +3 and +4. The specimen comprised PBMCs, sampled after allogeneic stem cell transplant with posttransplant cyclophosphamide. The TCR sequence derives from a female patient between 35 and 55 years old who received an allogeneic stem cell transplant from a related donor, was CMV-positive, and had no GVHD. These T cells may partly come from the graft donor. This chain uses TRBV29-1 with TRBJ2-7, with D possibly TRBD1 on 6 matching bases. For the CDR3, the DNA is TGCAGCGCAGGGGTCACCTACGAGCAGTACTTC. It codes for CSAGVTYEQYF.